The following is a TCR beta chain sequence with its context. The use of a sample-barcoded 5' primer and a J-beta primer mix characterized a second PCR of about 7 to 12 cycles. From each sample, at least 2.5 million paired-end reads containing CDR3 were obtained. MiXCR, applied by TCRdb to the 5' RACE reads, yields one record per CDR3 protein. The sample yields about 730,000 distinct CDR3 sequences, about 42% seen once. These data come from a study of blood T cells in healthy people across ages. The V gene end was trimmed by 3 bases and the J gene end by 0 bases; junction bases not matched to a gene: 6. There are 18 residues in the CDR3. Germline CDR1 reads LGHNA; CDR2 reads YSLEER.

Input material: blood. This clonotype was sampled from a woman between 55 and 75 years old in good health. J is TRBJ2-1 and V is TRBV4-3; 12 positions agree with TRBD2. CDR3 amino acids: CASSHLTSGSFSYNEQFF. The CDR3 nucleotides are TGCGCCAGCAGCCACTTGACTAGCGGGAGTTTCTCCTACAATGAGCAGTTCTTC.